This T cell receptor beta chain came from a study of blood T cell repertoires in COVID-19 (dated by TCRdb to between 2020 and 2021). With respect to the entire study: Samples from collaborators originated in the United States, Italy and Spain and spanned both the acute and convalescent phases of COVID-19. The prospective study material was composed of cDNA or gDNA derived from T cells, B-cell-depleted T cells, or PBMCs. The dataset comprised deeply sampled blood TCRbeta repertoires from subjects exposed to, actively infected with, or recovered from COVID-19. The repertoires were released in a freely available public database intended as a resource for research on the immune response to SARS-CoV-2. The samples were drawn from two sources: the first 160 participants of the ongoing ImmuneRACE study, and 1,200 or so subjects contributed by 6 global collaborators. Sample metadata almost always included a de-identified subject ID, COVID-19 status, age in years and sex. Where available, HLA class I and class II types were taken from metadata supplied by the sample provider and were not determined by assay-based typing. Broader findings and caveats from the paper: Clinical and demographic metadata were provided uncurated, with the amount varying by source and participant.

Whole blood was collected in K2EDTA tubes by collaborating institutions according to the institutions' own protocols. For TCRbeta analysis, collaborators shipped samples in one of three forms: frozen whole blood, isolated PBMCs, or DNA extracted from either of those sample types. In regard to this clone: Its antigen remains undetermined. No much larger clonotype is one base removed from it; base qualities were not supplied.

CDR1 SGHAT and CDR2 FQNNGV were looked up in the germline V gene. Its CDR3 holds 15 amino acids, cysteine through phenylalanine. Kept here is only the CDR3 DNA, which spans 45 bases and is read in frame from base 1. Ends trimmed: V by 7 bases, J by 10 bases; bases unmatched to a gene: 12. TCRbeta CDR3 regions were amplified from genomic DNA using the immunoSEQ Assay, a bias-controlled multiplex PCR. On the authors' methods: Within the assay, amplification of reference gene primers was used to estimate how many nucleated cells each sample contained. To quantify the absolute abundance of each unique TCRbeta CDR3 rearrangement, sequence reads were collapsed and filtered. Productive Simpson clonality was computed per sample as the square root of Simpson's diversity index over productive rearrangements. TCRdb retrieved this table from immuneACCESS and kept in-frame rearrangements only. Not all clones are present; in checked studies, unresolved V genes account for under half, and no reason is known for the remainder. The V and J calls and clone size were taken over from that table, and D and trimming were inferred from the DNA. Recorded for this sample are roughly 210,000 clones; roughly 90% of them occurred a single time. Approximately 1.7% of the sample lies in the top ten.

The sequence is built from TRBV11-2 and TRBJ2-1; 11 nucleotides in the junction match TRBD2. This TCR was sampled from a man aged 65 to 85 with acute or convalescent COVID-19. Input material: peripheral blood. In nucleotide form, the sequence is TGTGCCAGCACCCCGGGAGGACTAGCGGGCAGCGAGCAGTTCTTC. Translation gives CASTPGGLAGSEQFF. Reference TRBV11-2 and TRBJ2-1 proteins supply the regions before and after the CDR3; the full variable domain is: EAGVAQSPRYKIIEKRQSVAFWCNPISGHATLYWYQQILGQGPKLLIQFQNNGVVDDSQLPKDRFSAERLKGVDSTLKIQPAKLEDSAVYLCASTPGGLAGSEQFFGPGTRLTVL.